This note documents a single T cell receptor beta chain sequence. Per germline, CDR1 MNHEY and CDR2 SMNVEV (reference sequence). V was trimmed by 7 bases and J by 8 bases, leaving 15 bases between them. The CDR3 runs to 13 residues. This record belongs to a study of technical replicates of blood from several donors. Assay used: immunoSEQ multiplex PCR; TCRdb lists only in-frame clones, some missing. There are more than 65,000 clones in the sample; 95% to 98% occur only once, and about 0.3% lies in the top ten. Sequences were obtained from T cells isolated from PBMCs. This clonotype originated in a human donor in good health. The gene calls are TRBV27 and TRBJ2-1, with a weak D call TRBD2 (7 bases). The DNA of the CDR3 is TGTGCCAGCACCCACAAGGGGGGGCATGAGCAGTTCTTC. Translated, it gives CASTHKGGHEQFF.